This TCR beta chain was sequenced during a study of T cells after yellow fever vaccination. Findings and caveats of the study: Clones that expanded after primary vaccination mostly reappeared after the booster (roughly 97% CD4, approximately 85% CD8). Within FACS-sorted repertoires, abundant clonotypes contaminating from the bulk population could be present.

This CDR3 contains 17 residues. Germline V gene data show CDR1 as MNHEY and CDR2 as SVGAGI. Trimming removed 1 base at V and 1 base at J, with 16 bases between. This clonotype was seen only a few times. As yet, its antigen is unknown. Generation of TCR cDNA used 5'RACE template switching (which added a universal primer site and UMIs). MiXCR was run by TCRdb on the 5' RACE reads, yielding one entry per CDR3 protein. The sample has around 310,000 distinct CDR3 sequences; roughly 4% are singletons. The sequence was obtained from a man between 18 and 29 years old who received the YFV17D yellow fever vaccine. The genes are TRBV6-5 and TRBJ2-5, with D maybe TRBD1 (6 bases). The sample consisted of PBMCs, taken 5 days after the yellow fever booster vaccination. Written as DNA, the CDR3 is TGTGCCAGCAGTTACTGGGGCAGGGGTATTTCCCAAGAGACCCAGTACTTC. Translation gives CASSYWGRGISQETQYF.